The sequence of this T cell receptor beta chain was determined in a study of T cell responses to AZD1222 COVID-19 vaccine. Here immunoSEQ multiplex PCR was the method, and the copy in TCRdb shows in-frame clones only, minus some. Of around 140,000 clones in the sample, about 90% were seen once. The CDR3 totals 15 residues. The V end lost 0 bases, the J end lost 3 bases, and 15 bases lay between the germline ends. Germline V lookup: CDR1 SQVTM, CDR2 ANQGSEA. This sequence joins TRBV29-1 and TRBJ2-7, with D perhaps being TRBD1 or TRBD2 (5 bases each). The receptor was derived from an adult in good health. The specimen comprised peripheral blood, sampled on day 0 of AZD1222 vaccination. CDR3 protein: CSVEDGDGHRYEQYF. In DNA, the CDR3 is TGCAGCGTTGAAGATGGGGACGGCCACCGCTACGAGCAGTACTTC.